This T cell receptor (beta chain) stems from a study of human T cells and chemical hapten exposure. The germline CDR1 and CDR2 sequences are LGHNT and FRNRAP. The CDR3 runs 17 residues. V shed 2 bases and J 9 bases; nucleotides not matched to a gene: 14. TCRdb re-called the RACE reads with MiXCR, one entry per CDR3 protein. The profile covers hundreds of thousands of distinct CDR3 sequences, with around 6% appearing a single time and over 5.5% taken by the ten largest. As to time point: patch test 2, 6 weeks after DPC sensitization. Stated treatment: therapeutic diphenylcyclopropenone sensitization with weekly scalp DPC.

The receptor comes from a woman under 30 with alopecia areata. Some clones in this sample may be carry-over from other donors' samples. The rearrangement joins TRBV12-5 to TRBJ2-1, with TRBD1 matching over 9 bases. Source: whole blood, taken in connection with sensitization to the hapten diphenylcyclopropenone (DPC). The DNA for the CDR3 is TGTGCTAGTGGTTTGCCCATCCCGGGACAGGGCTACGGTGAGCAGTTCTTC. It encodes CASGLPIPGQGYGEQFF. Full variable domain (rest looked up from reference TRBV12-5 and TRBJ2-1): DARVTQTPRHKVTEMGQEVTMRCQPILGHNTVFWYRQTMMQGLELLAYFRNRAPLDDSGMPKDRFSAEMPDATLATLKIQPSEPRDSAVYFCASGLPIPGQGYGEQFFGPGTRLTVL.